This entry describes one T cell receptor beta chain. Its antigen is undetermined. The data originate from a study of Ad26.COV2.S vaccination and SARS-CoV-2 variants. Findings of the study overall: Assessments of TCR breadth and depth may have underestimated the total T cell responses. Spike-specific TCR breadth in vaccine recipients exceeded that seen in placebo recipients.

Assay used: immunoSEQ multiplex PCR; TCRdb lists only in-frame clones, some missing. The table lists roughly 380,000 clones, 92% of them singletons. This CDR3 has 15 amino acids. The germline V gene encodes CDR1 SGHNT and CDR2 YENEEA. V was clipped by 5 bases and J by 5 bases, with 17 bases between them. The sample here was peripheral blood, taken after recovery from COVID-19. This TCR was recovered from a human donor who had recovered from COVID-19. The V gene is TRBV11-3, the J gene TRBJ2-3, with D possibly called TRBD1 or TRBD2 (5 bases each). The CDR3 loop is CASSLGPSSGDTQYF. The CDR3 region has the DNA TGTGCCAGCAGCCTGGGACCGTCTTCGGGAGATACGCAGTATTTT.